Each of the 29 T cell receptor beta chains below was sequenced from the same sample in a study of long-term antiretroviral therapy in people with HIV. immunoSEQ v3.0 was run at survey level. TCRdb's copy holds only in-frame clones and misses some; the assay was immunoSEQ multiplex PCR. The table lists 25,000 to 35,000 clones, approximately 94% of them singletons. The material was unsorted PBMCs, obtained about 7.2 years after starting antiretroviral therapy. The source is a man in his fifties with HIV.

The chain couples TRBV5-4 to TRBJ1-1; D unresolved. V gave up 4 bases and J gave up 0 bases, with 10 bases separating them. Germline V lookup: CDR1 SGHNT, CDR2 YYREEE (reference sequence). The CDR3 has 14 residues. CDR3 nucleotides: TGTGCCAGCAGCCCCCGGACGCTGAACACTGAAGCTTTCTTT. The encoded protein is CASSPRTLNTEAFF.

This sequence joins TRBV28 and TRBJ1-5; D ambiguous. The germline gives CDR1 MDHEN, CDR2 SYDVKM. The CDR3 consists of 15 residues. Trimming took 2 bases from V and 2 from J, leaving 10 bases between them. DNA for the CDR3: TGTGCCAGCAGTTTACGAGGGATAGGCAATCAGCCCCAGCATTTT. Amino acids: CASSLRGIGNQPQHF.

The chain combines TRBV5-1 with TRBJ1-6; no definite D call. The CDR3 length is 15 residues. Looked up from germline, CDR1 is SGHRS and CDR2 is YFSETQ. V was cut by 4 bases and J by 10 bases, with 18 bases left in between. CDR3 protein: CASSLRLGLESPLHF. For the CDR3, the DNA is TGCGCCAGCAGCCTGCGACTGGGATTGGAATCACCCCTCCACTTT. The full variable domain, completed using reference TRBV5-1 and TRBJ1-6, is KAGVTQTPRYLIKTRGQQVTLSCSPISGHRSVSWYQQTPGQGLQFLFEYFSETQRNKGNFPGRFSGRQFSNSRSEMNVSTLELGDSALYLCASSLRLGLESPLHFGNGTRLTVT.

The CDR3 DNA sequence: TGTGCCAGCGGCGGGGCGAACACCGGGGAGCTGTTTTTT. Encoded protein: CASGGANTGELFF. The chain employs TRBV6-1 and TRBJ2-2, with a weak D call TRBD2 (6 bases). The germline V and J ends were trimmed by 8 bases and 0 bases, with 7 bases remaining between them. Looked up from germline, CDR1 is MNHNS and CDR2 is SASEGT. The CDR3 consists of 13 residues.

The chain links TRBV11-2 to TRBJ2-3; D may be TRBD1 (5 bases). V was trimmed by 3 bases and J by 4 bases, leaving 11 bases between them. The CDR3 spans 14 residues. CDR1 is SGHAT, CDR2 FQNNGV, per germline. The CDR3 reads CASSFGQGSDTQYF. The CDR3 DNA follows: TGTGCCAGCAGCTTTGGGCAGGGTTCAGATACGCAGTATTTT.

The chain recombines TRBV27 with TRBJ2-7; the D gene is possibly TRBD1 (6 bases). CDR3 length: 14 amino acids. V was cut by 6 bases and J by 0 bases, with 12 bases left in between. The germline gives CDR1 MNHEY, CDR2 SMNVEV (reference sequence). This CDR3 is CASRRTALSYEQYF. CDR3 DNA sequence: TGTGCCAGCAGAAGGACAGCCCTCTCCTACGAGCAGTACTTC.

The genes are TRBV9 and TRBJ2-2; TRBD2 might be the D (5 bases). CDR1 SGDLS and CDR2 YYNGEE come from the germline V gene. V was pared by 1 base and J by 3 bases, with 7 bases between. The CDR3 is 14 amino acids. The CDR3 here is CASSVIGDTGELFF. As DNA, the CDR3 is TGTGCCAGCAGCGTAATCGGGGACACCGGGGAGCTGTTTTTT. Full variable domain (outside the CDR3, taken from reference TRBV9 and TRBJ2-2): DSGVTQTPKHLITATGQRVTLRCSPRSGDLSVYWYQQSLDQGLQFLIQYYNGEERAKGNILERFSAQQFPDLHSELNLSSLELGDSALYFCASSVIGDTGELFFGEGSRLTVL.

V gene TRBV7-2 combines with J gene TRBJ2-3; D call uncertain. The germline CDR1 and CDR2 sequences are SGHTA and FQGNSA. The CDR3 covers 17 residues. Trimming took off 2 bases at V and 3 bases at J, with 18 bases between the two ends. The chain's CDR3 is CASSLRMVYKETDTQYF. The CDR3 coding sequence is TGTGCCAGCAGCTTAAGAATGGTTTATAAGGAGACAGATACGCAGTATTTT.

This chain links TRBV5-1 with TRBJ1-2; no clear D gene. Germline CDR1 reads SGHRS; CDR2 reads YFSETQ. The V and J ends lost 2 bases and 3 bases respectively, with 8 bases between them. The CDR3 sequence is 13 residues long. CDR3 loop: CASSFIRDYGYTF. For the CDR3, the DNA is TGCGCCAGCAGCTTCATAAGGGACTATGGCTACACCTTC.

J is TRBJ2-1 and V is TRBV18; 11 bases match TRBD2. Germline values: CDR1 KGHSH, CDR2 LQKENI. V dropped 5 bases and J dropped 0; count of bases not matched to a gene: 3. The CDR3 contains 16 residues. The DNA for the CDR3 is TGTGCCAGCTCATCTAGCGGGGGGAGCTCCTACAATGAGCAGTTCTTC. As protein: CASSSSGGSSYNEQFF.

The chain is built from TRBV6-4 and TRBJ2-6; D is uncertain. Germline V gene lookup returns CDR1 MRHNA and CDR2 SNTAGT. The V and J ends lost 3 bases and 0 bases respectively, with 3 bases between them. The CDR3 consists of 14 residues. This chain's CDR3 is CASSESSGANVLTF. The CDR3 region has the DNA TGTGCCAGCAGTGAAAGCTCTGGGGCCAACGTCCTGACTTTC.

The chain has TRBV27 and TRBJ2-2; D unclear. Between the trimmed V and J ends, which lost 0 bases and 8 bases, there was a span of 13 bases. This CDR3 is 15 amino acids long. Germline V gene data show CDR1 as MNHEY and CDR2 as SMNVEV (reference sequence). For the CDR3, the DNA is TGTGCCAGCAGTTTATCGACGACGCGAACAGGGGAGCTGTTTTTT. It codes for CASSLSTTRTGELFF.

V is TRBV27 and J is TRBJ2-7, with 11 positions matching TRBD2. The germline CDR1 and CDR2 sequences are MNHEY and SMNVEV (reference sequence). The CDR3 is made up of 16 amino acids. V was pared by 2 bases and J by 3 bases, with 6 bases of the junction left unmatched. The CDR3 sequence is CASSLNPSGGFYEQYF. In nucleotides, the CDR3 is TGTGCCAGCAGTTTAAACCCTAGCGGGGGGTTCTACGAGCAGTACTTC.

On this clone itself: This specimen includes other DNA sequences encoding the same CDR3. The CDR3 is CASSLVGGRRGDYGYTF. CDR3 bases: TGTGCCAGCAGCTTGGTGGGGGGTCGACGGGGGGACTATGGCTACACCTTC. The chain joins TRBV5-4 to TRBJ1-2, with D perhaps TRBD1 (5 bases). V dropped 0 bases and J dropped 3 bases, with 18 bases sitting between them. Germline lookup yields CDR1 SGHNT and CDR2 YYREEE (reference sequence). The CDR3 consists of 17 residues.

The V gene is TRBV2, the J gene TRBJ2-2; TRBD1 agrees at 7 bases. Germline trimming cut 6 bases from V and 1 base from J; bases unmatched to any gene: 5. The CDR3 is made up of 15 amino acids. Per the germline V gene, CDR1 is SNHLY and CDR2 is FYNNEI. The CDR3 is CASREQGRNTGELFF. The CDR3 DNA is TGTGCCAGCAGGGAACAGGGGCGGAACACCGGGGAGCTGTTTTTT. Full variable domain (missing parts from reference TRBV2 and TRBJ2-2): EPEVTQTPSHQVTQMGQEVILRCVPISNHLYFYWYRQILGQKVEFLVSFYNNEISEKSEIFDDQFSVERPDGSNFTLKIRSTKLEDSAMYFCASREQGRNTGELFFGEGSRLTVL.

The chain links TRBV25-1 to TRBJ1-3; no clear D gene. The CDR3 runs to 11 residues. With 6 bases removed from V and 9 bases from J, the gap between germline ends came to 9 bases. Germline V gene lookup returns CDR1 MGHDK and CDR2 SYGVNS. Here the CDR3 reads CASSVRGTIYF. The CDR3 coding sequence is TGTGCCAGCAGCGTTCGGGGCACCATATATTTT.

This clone is a singleton in its sample. The chain has TRBV7-2 and TRBJ1-1, with a possible D match to TRBD1 (5 bases). This CDR3 region has 15 residues. Germline CDR1 is SGHTA and CDR2 is FQGNSA. The V gene lost 5 bases and the J gene lost 4 bases, with 17 bases spanning the gap. CDR3 bases: TGTGCCAGCAGCCAGACGGGACTCCTGGGCACTGAAGCTTTCTTT. Its translation is CASSQTGLLGTEAFF.

The gene calls are TRBV30 and TRBJ1-4, with TRBD1 matching 9 bases. CDR3 length: 14 amino acids. CDR1 is GTSNPN, CDR2 SVGIG, per germline (reference sequence). J gave up 7 bases and V 2 bases, and 5 bases lay outside the gene matches. Written as DNA, the CDR3 is TGTGCCTGGAGTCTAGGACAGGGGAGTGAAAAACTGTTTTTT. This gives the protein CAWSLGQGSEKLFF.

J is TRBJ2-1 and V is TRBV11-3; D call uncertain. The V gene's germline CDR1 is SGHNT and CDR2 YENEEA. V was shortened by 1 base and J by 6 bases, with 1 base between the two germline ends. This CDR3 has 11 amino acids. Here the CDR3 DNA reads TGTGCCAGCAGCTTAGGCAATGAGCAGTTCTTC. Protein product: CASSLGNEQFF.

This chain joins TRBV6-1 and TRBJ1-1, with D tentatively TRBD1 (6 bases). Trimming shortened V by 4 bases and J by 1 base, and 13 bases separated the two germline ends. CDR3 length: 15 residues. The germline CDR1 and CDR2 sequences are MNHNS and SASEGT. Written as DNA, the CDR3 is TGTGCCAGCAGTGGAGTAGGGGGTTGGAACACTGAAGCTTTCTTT. Protein product: CASSGVGGWNTEAFF.

V gene TRBV5-1 combines with J gene TRBJ1-6; no firm D call. V dropped 1 base and J dropped 7 bases, with 9 bases sitting between them. From germline, CDR1 is SGHRS and CDR2 YFSETQ. This CDR3 is 14 amino acids long. The CDR3 here is CASSLTARNSPLHF. DNA of the CDR3: TGCGCCAGCAGCTTGACAGCTAGAAATTCACCCCTCCACTTT.

The V and J genes are TRBV4-2 and TRBJ1-2, with TRBD1 as a possible D gene (5 bases). CDR1 and CDR2 (germline): LGHNA, YNFKEQ. V was trimmed by 4 bases and J by 8 bases, leaving 20 bases between them. The CDR3 covers 15 residues. The CDR3 protein is CASSLALAQGDGYTF. In DNA, the CDR3 is TGTGCCAGCAGCCTAGCTTTAGCGCAGGGTGACGGCTACACCTTC.

V usage is TRBV5-1 and J usage is TRBJ2-3; D possibly uses TRBD1 or TRBD2 (5 bases each). In germline, CDR1 is SGHRS, CDR2 YFSETQ. This CDR3 region has 16 residues. Trimming took 5 bases from V and 3 from J, leaving 19 bases between them. The CDR3 coding sequence is TGCGCCAGCAGTCTCGTGTTGAGGGGAAGAACAGATACGCAGTATTTT. As protein: CASSLVLRGRTDTQYF.

The chain uses TRBV5-1 and TRBJ2-7, with D hard to call. Germline values: CDR1 SGHRS, CDR2 YFSETQ. The CDR3 totals 15 residues. V dropped 4 bases and J dropped 3 bases, with 17 bases sitting between them. The CDR3 loop is CASSARIGGDYEQYF. The CDR3 DNA is TGCGCCAGCAGCGCGAGGATTGGCGGAGACTACGAGCAGTACTTC.

The chain couples TRBV6-4 to TRBJ1-2; D gene uncertain. The CDR3 length is 12 residues. CDR1 MRHNA and CDR2 SNTAGT come from the germline V gene. Trimming stripped 0 bases from V and 4 bases from J, with 3 bases between. In DNA, the CDR3 is TGTGCCAGCAGTGACTCAACCTATGGCTACACCTTC. It encodes CASSDSTYGYTF.

The rearrangement joins TRBV6-1 to TRBJ2-1; 9 positions match TRBD1. The germline V gene has CDR1 MNHNS and CDR2 SASEGT. CDR3 size: 15 residues. The V segment lost 3 bases and the J segment 8 bases; nucleotides outside the gene matches: 8. This CDR3 is CASSDLLQGADEQFF. CDR3 DNA: TGTGCCAGCAGTGACCTACTACAGGGGGCGGATGAGCAGTTCTTC.

The chain joins TRBV2 to TRBJ2-7; tentatively, D is TRBD1 (6 bases). Germline V CDR1 and CDR2: SNHLY, FYNNEI. V dropped 8 bases and J dropped 3 bases, with 11 bases sitting between them. The CDR3 consists of 12 residues. The CDR3 sequence: CASAQGNYEQYF. As DNA, the CDR3 is TGTGCCAGCGCACAGGGTAACTACGAGCAGTACTTC.

The chain links TRBV5-1 to TRBJ1-2; 7 bases agree with TRBD1. The junction had 7 bases not matched to a gene; V was cut back by 0 bases and J by 5 bases. Germline V gives CDR1 SGHRS, CDR2 YFSETQ. The CDR3 loop spans 15 amino acids. This CDR3 is CASSLDGQAAYGYTF. CDR3 sequence (DNA): TGCGCCAGCAGCTTGGACGGACAGGCGGCGTATGGCTACACCTTC.

This clone was seen only once. The chain couples TRBV4-2 to TRBJ2-3; 8 bases are shared with TRBD2. This CDR3 has 16 amino acids. CDR1 LGHNA and CDR2 YNFKEQ come from the germline V gene. The trim removed 2 bases at V and 6 bases at J, leaving 10 bases unmatched. The CDR3 spells CASSQRGRGEIDTQYF. CDR3 DNA sequence: TGTGCCAGCAGCCAACGAGGGCGGGGGGAGATTGATACGCAGTATTTT.